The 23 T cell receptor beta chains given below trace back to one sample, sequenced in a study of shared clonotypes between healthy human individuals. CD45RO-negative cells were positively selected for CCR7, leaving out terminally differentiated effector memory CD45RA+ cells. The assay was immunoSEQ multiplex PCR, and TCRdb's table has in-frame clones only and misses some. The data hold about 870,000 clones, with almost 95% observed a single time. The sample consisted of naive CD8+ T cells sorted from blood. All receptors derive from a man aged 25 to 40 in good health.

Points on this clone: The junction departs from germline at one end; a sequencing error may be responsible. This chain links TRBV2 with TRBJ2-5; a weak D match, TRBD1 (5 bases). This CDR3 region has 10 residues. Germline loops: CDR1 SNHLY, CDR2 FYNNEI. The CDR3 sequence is CAGQVEAQYF. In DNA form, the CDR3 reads TGTGCCGGACAAGTAGAGGCCCAGTACTTC.

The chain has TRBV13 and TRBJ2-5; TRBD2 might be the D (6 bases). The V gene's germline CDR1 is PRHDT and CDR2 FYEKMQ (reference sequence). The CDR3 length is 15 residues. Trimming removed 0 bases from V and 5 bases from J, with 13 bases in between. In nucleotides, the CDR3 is TGTGCCAGCAGCTTAGGACTAGCAGACTCGGAGACCCAGTACTTC. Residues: CASSLGLADSETQYF.

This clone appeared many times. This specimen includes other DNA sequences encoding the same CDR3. DNA of the CDR3: TGTGCCAGCAGCTTAGGCGCGTACACTGAAGCTTTCTTT. Its translation is CASSLGAYTEAFF. The chain recombines TRBV7-6 with TRBJ1-1, with D unresolved. In germline, CDR1 is SGHVS, CDR2 FNYEAQ. CDR3 size: 13 residues. Trimming took off 1 base at V and 3 bases at J, with 6 bases between the two ends.

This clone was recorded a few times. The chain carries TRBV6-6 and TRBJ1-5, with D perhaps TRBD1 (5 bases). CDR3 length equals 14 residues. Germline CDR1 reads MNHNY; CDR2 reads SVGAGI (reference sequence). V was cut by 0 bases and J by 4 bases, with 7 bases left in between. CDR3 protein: CASSYSTVNQPQHF. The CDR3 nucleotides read TGTGCCAGCAGTTACTCGACAGTTAATCAGCCCCAGCATTTT.

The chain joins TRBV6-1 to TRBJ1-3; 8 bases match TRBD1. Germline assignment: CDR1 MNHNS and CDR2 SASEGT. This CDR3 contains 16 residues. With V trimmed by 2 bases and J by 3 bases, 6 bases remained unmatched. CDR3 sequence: CASSESPGGDGNTIYF. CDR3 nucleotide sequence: TGTGCCAGCAGTGAATCCCCAGGGGGCGATGGAAACACCATATATTTT.

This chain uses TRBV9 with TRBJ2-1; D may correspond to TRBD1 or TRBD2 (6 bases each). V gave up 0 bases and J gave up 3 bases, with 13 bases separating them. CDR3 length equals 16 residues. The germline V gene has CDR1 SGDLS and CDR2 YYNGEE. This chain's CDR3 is CASSVEGGLSYNEQFF. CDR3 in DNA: TGTGCCAGCAGCGTAGAGGGGGGACTGAGCTACAATGAGCAGTTCTTC.

The CDR3 region has the DNA TGTGCCACCAGACTAGCGGGAGAGGACAATGAGCAGTTCTTC. It translates to CATRLAGEDNEQFF. The rearrangement links TRBV7-9 to TRBJ2-1; 12 nucleotides align to TRBD2. CDR1 is SEHNR and CDR2 is FQNEAQ in the germline V gene (reference sequence). CDR3 length: 14 residues. The V segment lost 10 bases and the J segment 5 bases; nucleotides outside the gene matches: 6.

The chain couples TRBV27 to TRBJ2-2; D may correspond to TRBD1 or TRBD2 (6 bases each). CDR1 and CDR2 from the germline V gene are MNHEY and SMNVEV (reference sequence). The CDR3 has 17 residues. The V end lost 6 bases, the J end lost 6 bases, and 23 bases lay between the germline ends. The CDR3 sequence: CASSRPGGTGYPGELFF. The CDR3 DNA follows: TGTGCCAGCAGCCGCCCCGGGGGAACAGGGTATCCCGGGGAGCTGTTTTTT.

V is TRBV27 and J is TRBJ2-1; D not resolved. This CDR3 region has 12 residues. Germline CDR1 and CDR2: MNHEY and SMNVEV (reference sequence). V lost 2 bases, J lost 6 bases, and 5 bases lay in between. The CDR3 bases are TGTGCCAGCAGTTTACCCACCAATGAGCAGTTCTTC. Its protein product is CASSLPTNEQFF.

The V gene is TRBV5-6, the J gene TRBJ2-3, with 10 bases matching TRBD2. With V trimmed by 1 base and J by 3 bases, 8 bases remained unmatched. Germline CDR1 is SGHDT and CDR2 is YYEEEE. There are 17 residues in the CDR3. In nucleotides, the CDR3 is TGTGCCAGCAGCTTGTTGATGGCTAGCGGGAGTACAGATACGCAGTATTTT. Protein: CASSLLMASGSTDTQYF. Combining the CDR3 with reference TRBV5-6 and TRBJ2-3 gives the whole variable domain DAGVTQSPTHLIKTRGQQVTLRCSPKSGHDTVSWYQQALGQGPQFIFQYYEEEERQRGNFPDRFSGHQFPNYSSELNVNALLLGDSALYLCASSLLMASGSTDTQYFGPGTRLTVL.

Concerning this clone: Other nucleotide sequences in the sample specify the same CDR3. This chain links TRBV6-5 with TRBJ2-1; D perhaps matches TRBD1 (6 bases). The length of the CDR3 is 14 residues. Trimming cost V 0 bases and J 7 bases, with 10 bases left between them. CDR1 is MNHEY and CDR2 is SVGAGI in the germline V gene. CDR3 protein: CASSYSNTGNEQFF. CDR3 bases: TGTGCCAGCAGTTACTCGAACACAGGGAATGAGCAGTTCTTC.

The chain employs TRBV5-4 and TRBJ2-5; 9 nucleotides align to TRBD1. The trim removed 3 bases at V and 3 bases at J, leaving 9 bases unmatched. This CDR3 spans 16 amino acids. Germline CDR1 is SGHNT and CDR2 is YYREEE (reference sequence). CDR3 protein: CASSWGQGASKETQYF. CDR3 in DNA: TGTGCCAGCAGCTGGGGACAGGGCGCAAGCAAAGAGACCCAGTACTTC.

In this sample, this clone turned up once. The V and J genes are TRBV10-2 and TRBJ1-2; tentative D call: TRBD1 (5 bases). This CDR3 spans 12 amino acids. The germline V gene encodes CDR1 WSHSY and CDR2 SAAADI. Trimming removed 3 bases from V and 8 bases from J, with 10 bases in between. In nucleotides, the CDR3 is TGCGCCAGCAGTGATTTACAGGAAGGCTACACCTTC. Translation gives CASSDLQEGYTF.

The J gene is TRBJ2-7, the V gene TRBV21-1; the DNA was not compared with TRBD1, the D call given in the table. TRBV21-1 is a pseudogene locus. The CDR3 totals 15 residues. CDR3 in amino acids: CARLGQGRGNYEQYF. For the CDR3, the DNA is TGTGCCAGGTTGGGACAGGGGCGAGGAAACTACGAGCAGTACTTC.

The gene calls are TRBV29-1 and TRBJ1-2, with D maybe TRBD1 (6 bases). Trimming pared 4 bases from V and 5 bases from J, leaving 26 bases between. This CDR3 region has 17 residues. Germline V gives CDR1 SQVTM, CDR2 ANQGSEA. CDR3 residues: CSVGRLGAEALEYGYTF. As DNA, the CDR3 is TGCAGCGTTGGAAGGTTGGGGGCGGAGGCGCTAGAGTATGGCTACACCTTC.

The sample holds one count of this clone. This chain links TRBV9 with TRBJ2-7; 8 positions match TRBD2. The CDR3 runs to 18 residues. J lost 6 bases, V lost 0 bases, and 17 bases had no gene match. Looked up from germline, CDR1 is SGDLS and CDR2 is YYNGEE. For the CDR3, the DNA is TGTGCCAGCAGCGTAGCAGTAGGGCTAGCGGGTAACTATTCCGAGCAGTACTTC. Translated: CASSVAVGLAGNYSEQYF.

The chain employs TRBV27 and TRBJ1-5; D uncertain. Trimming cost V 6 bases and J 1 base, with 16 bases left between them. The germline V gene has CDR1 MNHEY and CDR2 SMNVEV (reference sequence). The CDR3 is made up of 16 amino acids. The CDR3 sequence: CASRRTQSGSNQPQHF. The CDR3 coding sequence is TGTGCCAGCAGACGGACCCAGTCCGGAAGCAATCAGCCCCAGCATTTT.

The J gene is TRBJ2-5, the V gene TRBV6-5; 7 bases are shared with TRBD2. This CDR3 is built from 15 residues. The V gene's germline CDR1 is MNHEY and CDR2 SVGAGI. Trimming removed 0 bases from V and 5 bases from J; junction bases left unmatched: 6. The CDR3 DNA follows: TGTGCCAGCAGTTACTCCGGGATGGGGGGGGAGACCCAGTACTTC. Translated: CASSYSGMGGETQYF.

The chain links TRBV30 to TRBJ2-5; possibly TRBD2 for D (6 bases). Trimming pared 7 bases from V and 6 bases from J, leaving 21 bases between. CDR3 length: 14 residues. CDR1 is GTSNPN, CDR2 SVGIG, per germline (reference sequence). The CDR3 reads CALRDPLTGKTQYF. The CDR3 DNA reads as TGTGCCTTGCGGGACCCCCTCACGGGAAAGACCCAGTACTTC.

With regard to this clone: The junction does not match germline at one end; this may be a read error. The CDR3 spells CASTQEGGTSGLKQYF. CDR3 DNA sequence: TGCGCCAGCACCCAAGAAGGAGGGACTAGCGGATTAAAGCAGTACTTC. This chain joins TRBV4-1 and TRBJ2-7; TRBD2 matches at 11 bases. This CDR3 has 16 residues. Looked up from germline, CDR1 is MGHRA and CDR2 is YSYEKL.

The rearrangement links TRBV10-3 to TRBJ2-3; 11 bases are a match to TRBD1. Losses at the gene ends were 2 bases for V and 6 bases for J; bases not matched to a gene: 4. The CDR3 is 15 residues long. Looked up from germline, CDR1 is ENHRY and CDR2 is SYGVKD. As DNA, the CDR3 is TGTGCCATCAGTGAGCCGGGACAGGGGGAGGATACGCAGTATTTT. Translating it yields CAISEPGQGEDTQYF.

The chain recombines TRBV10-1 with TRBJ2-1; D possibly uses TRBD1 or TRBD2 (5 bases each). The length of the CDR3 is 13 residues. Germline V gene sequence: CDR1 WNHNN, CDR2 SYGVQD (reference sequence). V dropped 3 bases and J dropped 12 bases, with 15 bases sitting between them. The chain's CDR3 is CASSDRGLSGQFF. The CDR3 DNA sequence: TGCGCCAGCAGTGACCGGGGCTTAAGTGGGCAGTTCTTC.

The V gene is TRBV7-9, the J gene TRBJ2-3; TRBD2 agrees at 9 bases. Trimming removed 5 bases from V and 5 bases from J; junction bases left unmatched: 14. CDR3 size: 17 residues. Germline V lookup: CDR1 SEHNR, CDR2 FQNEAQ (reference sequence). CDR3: CASSRTLAGVTRDTQYF. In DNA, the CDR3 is TGTGCCAGCAGCAGAACTTTAGCGGGAGTAACCCGAGATACGCAGTATTTT.